This T cell receptor beta chain was sequenced during a study of PD-L1 blockade in urothelial cancer. Background on the study: Researchers looked at the blood 3 weeks (second dose) and 6 weeks after treatment began. Peripheral blood specimens exhibited a median yield of 141,255 T cells. Study-wide results and caveats: Better progression-free and overall survival followed lower pretreatment blood clonality.

Clones were sequenced by immunoSEQ multiplex PCR, and TCRdb holds only the in-frame ones, with some missing. This sample has under 55,000 clones; nearly 90% occur once, and the top ten carry 25%. The CDR3 consists of 16 residues. Between the trimmed V and J ends, which lost 3 bases and 6 bases, there was a span of 21 bases. From germline, CDR1 is GTSNPN and CDR2 SVGIG (reference sequence). Time point: pretreatment peripheral blood. Details on this clone: Its cognate antigen is unknown.

The specimen comprised PBMCs, sampled around atezolizumab (anti-PD-L1) treatment. The receptor was isolated from a donor over 35 with urothelial cancer. The chain recombines TRBV30 with TRBJ2-1; D may be TRBD2 (7 bases). CDR3 sequence reads: CAWRTGPGGGRNEQFF. The CDR3 DNA sequence: TGTGCCTGGAGAACGGGACCTGGGGGGGGCCGCAATGAGCAGTTCTTC.